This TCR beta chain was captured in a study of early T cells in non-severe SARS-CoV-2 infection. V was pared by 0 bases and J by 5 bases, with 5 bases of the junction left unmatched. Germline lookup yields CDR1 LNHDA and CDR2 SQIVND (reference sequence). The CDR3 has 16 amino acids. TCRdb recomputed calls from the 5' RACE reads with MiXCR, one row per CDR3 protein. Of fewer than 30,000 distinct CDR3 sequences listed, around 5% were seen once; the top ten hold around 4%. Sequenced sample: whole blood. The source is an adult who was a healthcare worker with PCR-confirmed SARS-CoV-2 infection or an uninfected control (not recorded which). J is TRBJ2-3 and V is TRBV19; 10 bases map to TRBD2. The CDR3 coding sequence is TGTGCCAGTAGTATAGAACTTCTAGCGGGAGTAGATACGCAGTATTTT. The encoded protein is CASSIELLAGVDTQYF.